These 27 T cell receptor beta chains were all obtained from the same sample, sequenced in a study of blood T cell repertoires in COVID-19. The table came from immunoSEQ multiplex PCR; TCRdb's copy has only in-frame clones and leaves some out. The sample has hundreds of thousands of clones, over 75% seen once; the top ten hold approximately 1.2%. Sequencing was performed on PBMCs or T cells enriched from blood (not recorded which). These receptors were obtained from a man aged 25 to 40 who had recovered from COVID-19.

The V call is TRBV18, the J call TRBJ1-2, with unresolved D. The germline V gene encodes CDR1 KGHSH and CDR2 LQKENI. V was pared by 2 bases and J by 1 base, with 8 bases between. This CDR3 has 14 amino acids. The CDR3 DNA is TGTGCCAGCTCACCAAAGAGAGTTAACTATGGCTACACCTTC. This codes for CASSPKRVNYGYTF.

The gene calls are TRBV9 and TRBJ1-4; 7 bases agree with TRBD1. CDR3 length equals 15 residues. J lost 5 bases, V lost 0 bases, and 4 bases had no gene match. CDR1 is SGDLS and CDR2 is YYNGEE in the germline V gene. This CDR3 is CASSVGDRANEKLFF. In DNA form, the CDR3 reads TGTGCCAGCAGCGTAGGAGACAGGGCGAATGAAAAACTGTTTTTT.

The CDR3 region is CASSPGQRGNTIYF. DNA of the CDR3: TGTGCCAGCTCACCTGGACAGAGAGGAAACACCATATATTTT. The chain carries TRBV18 and TRBJ1-3, with D perhaps TRBD1 (6 bases). This CDR3 has 14 residues. Germline V gene data show CDR1 as KGHSH and CDR2 as LQKENI. The germline V and J ends were trimmed by 3 bases and 4 bases, with 10 bases remaining between them.

The chain recombines TRBV3-1 (or the pseudogene TRBV3-2) with TRBJ2-1; 9 bases are shared with TRBD2. The CDR3 is made up of 16 amino acids. Germline CDR1 is LGHDT and CDR2 is YNNKEL (reference sequence). Trimming at V came to 2 bases and at J to 6 bases, leaving 8 bases not matched to a gene. In DNA form, the CDR3 reads TGTGCCAGCAGCCAAATTTCTACTAGCGGGCTCAATGAGCAGTTCTTC. This codes for CASSQISTSGLNEQFF.

V is TRBV4-1 and J is TRBJ2-7; 8 nucleotides line up with TRBD1. This CDR3 spans 14 amino acids. Per germline, CDR1 MGHRA and CDR2 YSYEKL. Trimming took 3 bases from V and 5 from J; bases not matched to a gene: 6. The CDR3 nucleotides are TGCGCCAGCAGCCATAGGACAGGGACCCACGAGCAGTACTTC. Amino acid sequence: CASSHRTGTHEQYF.

The chain links TRBV28 to TRBJ2-7, with TRBD2 identical over 7 bases. This CDR3 comprises 14 residues. V was clipped by 5 bases and J by 2 bases; unmatched bases: 6. From germline, CDR1 is MDHEN and CDR2 SYDVKM. CDR3 residues: CASSQWGGTYEQYF. The CDR3 nucleotides are TGTGCCAGCAGTCAGTGGGGGGGTACCTACGAGCAGTACTTC.

The gene calls are TRBV9 and TRBJ2-1; a weak D match, TRBD2 (6 bases). There are 17 residues in the CDR3. The V end lost 3 bases, the J end lost 8 bases, and 24 bases lay between the germline ends. From germline, CDR1 is SGDLS and CDR2 YYNGEE. The CDR3 loop is CASSASRVSSDRDEQFF. CDR3 sequence (DNA): TGTGCCAGCAGCGCCTCCAGGGTGTCTAGCGATAGGGATGAGCAGTTCTTC.

CDR3 amino acids: CASSLIAGGYNEQFF. The CDR3 coding sequence is TGTGCCAGCAGCTTGATCGCGGGGGGTTACAATGAGCAGTTCTTC. The V and J genes are TRBV5-4 and TRBJ2-1, with 8 bases fitting TRBD2. Trimming at V came to 1 base and at J to 4 bases, leaving 4 bases not matched to a gene. In germline, CDR1 is SGHNT, CDR2 YYREEE (reference sequence). The CDR3 runs to 15 residues.

The V and J genes are TRBV13 and TRBJ2-1; 12 nucleotides line up with TRBD1. V lost 1 base to trimming and J lost 9 bases; unmatched junction nucleotides: 4. The CDR3 is 15 amino acids. Germline V lookup: CDR1 PRHDT, CDR2 FYEKMQ (reference sequence). The CDR3 coding sequence is TGTGCCAGCAGCTTAGAGGGACAGGGGGCCATTGAGCAGTTCTTC. Amino acids: CASSLEGQGAIEQFF.

The chain combines TRBV3-1 (or the pseudogene TRBV3-2) with TRBJ1-2, with 7 bases identical to TRBD1. CDR1 LGHDT and CDR2 YNNKEL come from the germline V gene (reference sequence). J was trimmed by 4 bases and V by 1 base; bases with no gene match: 3. There are 14 residues in the CDR3. The CDR3 DNA sequence: TGTGCCAGCAGCCAAGGACAGGGCGGCTATGGCTACACCTTC. This sequence encodes CASSQGQGGYGYTF.

The chain employs TRBV5-1 and TRBJ2-5, with 12 nucleotides matching TRBD1. Germline CDR1 is SGHRS and CDR2 is YFSETQ. V shed 5 bases and J 5 bases; nucleotides not matched to a gene: 10. CDR3 length: 16 amino acids. CDR3 region: CASREGTGGLQETQYF. Written as DNA, the CDR3 is TGCGCCAGCAGGGAAGGGACAGGGGGCTTACAGGAGACCCAGTACTTC.

The chain recombines TRBV5-4 with TRBJ2-7, with 13 bases lining up with TRBD2. CDR3 length equals 16 residues. CDR1 is SGHNT and CDR2 is YYREEE in the germline V gene (reference sequence). V lost 7 bases and J lost 2; bases outside the gene matches: 9. The CDR3 protein is CASGRGGTSGTYEQYF. The CDR3 nucleotides are TGTGCCAGCGGTCGGGGAGGGACTAGCGGGACCTACGAGCAGTACTTC. Full variable domain (outside the CDR3, taken from reference TRBV5-4 and TRBJ2-7): ETGVTQSPTHLIKTRGQQVTLRCSSQSGHNTVSWYQQALGQGPQFIFQYYREEENGRGNFPPRFSGLQFPNYSSELNVNALELDDSALYLCASGRGGTSGTYEQYFGPGTRLTVT.

This clone came up once. The rearrangement links TRBV5-8 to TRBJ2-3, with D tentatively TRBD2 (6 bases). The CDR3 sequence is 16 residues long. CDR1 is SGHTS, CDR2 YDEGEE, per germline. Trimming pared 4 bases from V and 4 bases from J, leaving 19 bases between. The CDR3 sequence is CASSPGGTHGADTQYF. The CDR3 DNA sequence: TGTGCCAGCAGCCCGGGCGGGACCCATGGGGCAGATACGCAGTATTTT.

V gene TRBV19 combines with J gene TRBJ2-7, with TRBD2 matching 7 bases. The germline CDR1 and CDR2 sequences are LNHDA and SQIVND (reference sequence). CDR3 length equals 15 residues. J lost 3 bases, V lost 1 base, and 6 bases had no gene match. For the CDR3, the DNA is TGTGCCAGTAGTATAGGTCGGGACTATATCTACGAGCAGTACTTC. It specifies CASSIGRDYIYEQYF.

The chain combines TRBV10-2 with TRBJ2-1; D remains ambiguous. V was shortened by 8 bases and J by 4 bases, with 12 bases between the two germline ends. The CDR3 runs to 13 residues. Per the germline V gene, CDR1 is WSHSY and CDR2 is SAAADI. CDR3 nucleotide sequence: TGCGCCAGCTCAATGACTCAGTACAATGAGCAGTTCTTC. Translation: CASSMTQYNEQFF.

V gene TRBV6-4 combines with J gene TRBJ1-2; 8 bases match TRBD1. CDR1 is MRHNA and CDR2 is SNTAGT in the germline V gene. The CDR3 has 15 amino acids. The V and J ends lost 6 bases and 2 bases, in that order; junction bases with no gene match: 8. Here the CDR3 reads CASRRQGTSNYGYTF. CDR3 coding DNA: TGTGCCAGCAGAAGACAGGGGACCTCAAACTATGGCTACACCTTC.

The genes are TRBV19 and TRBJ2-5; TRBD2 agrees at 10 bases. The trim removed 5 bases at V and 5 bases at J, leaving 5 bases unmatched. The length of the CDR3 is 14 residues. Germline V CDR1 and CDR2: LNHDA, SQIVND (reference sequence). The CDR3 bases are TGTGCCAGTAGTGCCCGACTAGCGGGTGAGACCCAGTACTTC. This sequence encodes CASSARLAGETQYF.

The genes are TRBV19 and TRBJ1-1; the match to TRBD1 covers 10 bases. The CDR3 length is 17 residues. V dropped 2 bases and J dropped 2; count of bases not matched to a gene: 8. Germline-derived CDR1 and CDR2 are LNHDA and SQIVND (reference sequence). CDR3 bases: TGTGCCAGTAGTATAAGGGGAAAGACAGGGGGCAACACTGAAGCTTTCTTT. Its translation is CASSIRGKTGGNTEAFF.

The chain employs TRBV24-1 and TRBJ2-3, with D possibly TRBD1 on 5 matching bases. V was pared by 9 bases and J by 0 bases, with 6 bases between. Germline values: CDR1 KGHDR, CDR2 SFDVKD. The CDR3 is 12 amino acids. CDR3 sequence (DNA): TGTGCCACCTCAGGGAGCACAGATACGCAGTATTTT. This sequence encodes CATSGSTDTQYF.

This clone was seen a single time. The V call is TRBV18, the J call TRBJ1-2; D might be TRBD1 (5 bases). V gave up 5 bases and J gave up 6 bases, with 13 bases separating them. The CDR3 loop spans 13 amino acids. Looked up from germline, CDR1 is KGHSH and CDR2 is LQKENI. The CDR3 here is CASSDSWGDGYTF. Here the CDR3 DNA reads TGTGCCAGCTCAGACTCATGGGGGGATGGCTACACCTTC.

The rearrangement links TRBV4-1 to TRBJ2-3, with 9 bases fitting TRBD2. The germline V gene has CDR1 MGHRA and CDR2 YSYEKL. This CDR3 has 14 amino acids. Losses at the gene ends were 2 bases for V and 8 bases for J; bases not matched to a gene: 5. This CDR3 is CASSQPFSGSTQYF. The CDR3 nucleotides are TGCGCCAGCAGCCAACCCTTTAGCGGGAGTACGCAGTATTTT.

The rearrangement joins TRBV3-1 (or the pseudogene TRBV3-2) to TRBJ2-1; D is undetermined. The germline gives CDR1 LGHDT, CDR2 YNNKEL (reference sequence). The CDR3 length is 16 residues. The V end was cut by 2 bases, the J end by 3 bases, with 14 bases between. The CDR3 coding sequence is TGTGCCAGCAGCCAATCGTCGGGTGTCGTCTACAATGAGCAGTTCTTC. It codes for CASSQSSGVVYNEQFF.

This clone was detected only a few times. The chain carries TRBV19 and TRBJ2-1; D is possibly TRBD1 (5 bases). Trimming removed 1 base at V and 8 bases at J, with 9 bases between. The CDR3 sequence is 13 residues long. The germline CDR1 and CDR2 sequences are LNHDA and SQIVND (reference sequence). CDR3 sequence reads: CASSIVGVDEQFF. Here the CDR3 DNA reads TGTGCCAGTAGTATAGTAGGGGTGGATGAGCAGTTCTTC.

The genes are TRBV19 and TRBJ1-4; 8 positions agree with TRBD1. With V trimmed by 10 bases and J by 7 bases, 8 bases remained unmatched. CDR1 is LNHDA, CDR2 SQIVND, per germline (reference sequence). The CDR3 has 13 residues. CDR3 protein: CATTQGVGEKLFF. CDR3 nucleotide sequence: TGTGCCACCACACAGGGGGTGGGTGAAAAACTGTTTTTT. Looking up the rest from reference TRBV19 and TRBJ1-4 gives the full variable domain: DGGITQSPKYLFRKEGQNVTLSCEQNLNHDAMYWYRQDPGQGLRLIYYSQIVNDFQKGDIAEGYSVSREKKESFPLTVTSAQKNPTAFYLCATTQGVGEKLFFGSGTQLSVL.

This chain joins TRBV19 and TRBJ2-2, with 10 bases that match TRBD1. Germline V gives CDR1 LNHDA, CDR2 SQIVND (reference sequence). V shed 3 bases and J 3 bases; nucleotides not matched to a gene: 7. The CDR3 totals 17 residues. CDR3 sequence: CASSMPRTGGYTGELFF. The CDR3 DNA sequence: TGTGCCAGTAGTATGCCACGGACAGGGGGGTACACCGGGGAGCTGTTTTTT.

The chain is built from TRBV2 and TRBJ1-5; D is possibly TRBD1 (5 bases). The CDR3 covers 13 residues. Deletions cut 7 bases from V and 0 bases from J, with 7 bases between. Per germline, CDR1 SNHLY and CDR2 FYNNEI. The CDR3 DNA follows: TGTGCCAGCAAGACAGTTAGCAATCAGCCCCAGCATTTT. Protein sequence: CASKTVSNQPQHF.

This clone has just a few counts. The rearrangement links TRBV28 to TRBJ1-5; D is perhaps TRBD1 (6 bases). From germline, CDR1 is MDHEN and CDR2 SYDVKM. This CDR3 is 15 amino acids long. V was clipped by 6 bases and J by 2 bases, with 14 bases between them. CDR3 in DNA: TGTGCCAGCAGCCAACAGGGTTTGGGCAATCAGCCCCAGCATTTT. Protein sequence: CASSQQGLGNQPQHF.